Presented here are 32 T cell receptor beta chains from one specimen sequenced in a study of T cells after yellow fever vaccination (dated by TCRdb to the late 2010s). The library was built by means of 5' RACE. Sequencer: Illumina HiSeq 2500. The public reads were reanalyzed by TCRdb: fastp trimming at Q25, MiXCR alignment, in-frame beta chains only. Rows are unified per CDR3 protein, each entry keeping the most common DNA and genes. The sample yields hundreds of thousands of distinct CDR3 sequences; around an eighth were counted once. The biggest ten clones account for under 15% of the sample. What this sample's treatment or condition label stands for: live attenuated yellow fever vaccine strain. Source: PBMCs, taken on the day of the yellow fever booster vaccination. The receptors originated from a man aged 25 to 40 who received the YFV17D yellow fever vaccine.

This clonotype was detected a few times. The chain has TRBV7-2 and TRBJ2-5; 12 bases map to TRBD2. V lost 1 base, J lost 6 bases, and 3 bases stayed unmatched. The V gene's germline CDR1 is SGHTA and CDR2 FQGNSA. CDR3 size: 15 residues. This chain's CDR3 is CASSLGTSGMKTQYF. The CDR3 DNA is TGTGCCAGCAGCTTAGGGACTAGCGGGATGAAGACCCAGTACTTC. Filled out from reference TRBV7-2 and TRBJ2-5, the complete variable domain reads GAGVSQSPSNKVTEKGKDVELRCDPISGHTALYWYRQSLGQGLEFLIYFQGNSAPDKSGLPSDRFSAERTGGSVSTLTIQRTQQEDSAVYLCASSLGTSGMKTQYFGPGTRLLVL.

The CDR3 DNA follows: TGTGCCAGCAGTTTAGCGGTCGGACAGGGGGCGACCGGGGAGCTGTTTTTT. It specifies CASSLAVGQGATGELFF. V is TRBV12-3 or TRBV12-4 and J is TRBJ2-2; 11 positions match TRBD1. V dropped 0 bases and J dropped 5; count of bases not matched to a gene: 5. This CDR3 spans 17 amino acids.

This clonotype has a count of ten or more. This sequence joins TRBV10-2 and TRBJ2-7; 9 bases are a match to TRBD1. Trimming at V came to 4 bases and at J to 4 bases, leaving 2 bases not matched to a gene. CDR1 is WSHSY, CDR2 SAAADI, per germline. The CDR3 loop spans 13 amino acids. The CDR3 nucleotides are TGCGCCAGCAGTGTGGGACAGGGTTACGAGCAGTACTTC. This translates into CASSVGQGYEQYF.

This clonotype was found many times. The V and J genes are TRBV12-3 or TRBV12-4 and TRBJ2-7; 10 bases are a match to TRBD1. The CDR3 covers 16 residues. Losses at the gene ends were 6 bases for V and 3 bases for J; bases not matched to a gene: 11. The CDR3 DNA follows: TGTGCCAGCAGCCCAAGGACCGGGACAGGGGTCTACGAGCAGTACTTC. Amino acids: CASSPRTGTGVYEQYF.

This clonotype was seen at least ten times. The gene calls are TRBV21-1 and TRBJ1-2; TRBD1 is taken as the D call from the table, unchecked against the DNA. TRBV21-1 is annotated as a pseudogene. The CDR3 spans 19 residues. The chain's CDR3 is CASSKSSRSRDRPNYGYTF. The CDR3 coding sequence is TGTGCCAGCAGCAAGAGCTCTAGGTCCCGGGACAGGCCTAACTATGGCTACACCTTC.

The table lists this clonotype with a few counts. This chain links TRBV7-2 with TRBJ2-7; D might be TRBD2 (8 bases). CDR1 SGHTA and CDR2 FQGNSA come from the germline V gene. V dropped 6 bases and J dropped 7 bases, with 28 bases sitting between them. The CDR3 is 17 amino acids. This CDR3 is CASRHYLTGQGTSEQYF. Written as DNA, the CDR3 is TGTGCCAGCAGGCATTACCTGACAGGGCAGGGGACTAGTGAGCAGTACTTC.

This clonotype was seen ten or more times. The chain joins TRBV5-1 to TRBJ2-1; D call uncertain. The CDR3 length is 12 residues. V was cut by 0 bases and J by 5 bases, with 3 bases left in between. From germline, CDR1 is SGHRS and CDR2 YFSETQ. As DNA, the CDR3 is TGCGCCAGCAGCTTGGCGGACAATGAGCAGTTCTTC. This encodes CASSLADNEQFF.

The chain links TRBV7-6 to TRBJ2-1; TRBD2 matches at 9 bases. Unmatched junction bases numbered 5, after V lost 3 bases and J lost 5 bases. The germline V gene has CDR1 SGHVS and CDR2 FNYEAQ. The CDR3 has 15 amino acids. The CDR3 region is CASSLSGRSNNEQFF. The CDR3 nucleotides read TGTGCCAGCAGCTTGAGCGGGAGGTCAAACAATGAGCAGTTCTTC.

This clonotype was found a few times. The chain carries TRBV12-5 and TRBJ2-1; D ambiguous. V gave up 3 bases and J gave up 0 bases, with 9 bases separating them. Germline V gene lookup returns CDR1 LGHNT and CDR2 FRNRAP. This CDR3 has 15 residues. CDR3 DNA sequence: TGTGCTAGTGGTTTCGTAGAAAGCTCCTACAATGAGCAGTTCTTC. It translates to CASGFVESSYNEQFF. The whole variable domain, remainder taken from reference TRBV12-5 and TRBJ2-1, is DARVTQTPRHKVTEMGQEVTMRCQPILGHNTVFWYRQTMMQGLELLAYFRNRAPLDDSGMPKDRFSAEMPDATLATLKIQPSEPRDSAVYFCASGFVESSYNEQFFGPGTRLTVL.

This clonotype was counted only a few times. The V call is TRBV6-1, the J call TRBJ1-5, with 8 nucleotides matching TRBD1. The germline V gene has CDR1 MNHNS and CDR2 SASEGT. The V and J ends lost 2 bases and 4 bases, in that order; junction bases with no gene match: 10. This CDR3 comprises 17 residues. The chain's CDR3 is CASSELARGRTNQPQHF. CDR3 nucleotides: TGTGCCAGCAGTGAATTGGCCAGGGGGCGTACTAATCAGCCCCAGCATTTT.

The genes are TRBV12-3 or TRBV12-4 and TRBJ2-7, with 9 bases that match TRBD1. The V segment lost 6 bases and the J segment 7 bases; nucleotides outside the gene matches: 7. CDR3 length: 13 amino acids. CDR3 sequence: CASRQTGGGEQYF. DNA of the CDR3: TGTGCCAGCAGACAGACAGGGGGAGGGGAGCAGTACTTC.

This clonotype came up a few times. The gene calls are TRBV6-5 and TRBJ1-2; no firm D call. The CDR3 sequence is 13 residues long. The germline CDR1 and CDR2 sequences are MNHEY and SVGAGI. V dropped 3 bases and J dropped 3 bases, with 8 bases sitting between them. CDR3 loop: CASSYSQDYGYTF. CDR3 bases: TGTGCCAGCAGTTATAGCCAGGACTATGGCTACACCTTC.

The genes are TRBV5-4 and TRBJ2-4; D gene ambiguous. The V gene lost 0 bases and the J gene lost 7 bases, with 8 bases spanning the gap. Germline CDR1 SGHNT, CDR2 YYREEE (reference sequence). The CDR3 length is 13 residues. The CDR3 loop is CASSLGASNIQYF. Here the CDR3 DNA reads TGTGCCAGCAGCTTGGGTGCAAGTAACATTCAGTACTTC. The whole variable domain, remainder taken from reference TRBV5-4 and TRBJ2-4, is ETGVTQSPTHLIKTRGQQVTLRCSSQSGHNTVSWYQQALGQGPQFIFQYYREEENGRGNFPPRFSGLQFPNYSSELNVNALELDDSALYLCASSLGASNIQYFGAGTRLSVL.

This chain links TRBV6-5 with TRBJ2-6; D not certain. Trimming shortened V by 7 bases and J by 0 bases, and 13 bases separated the two germline ends. The CDR3 runs to 16 residues. The germline V gene encodes CDR1 MNHEY and CDR2 SVGAGI. CDR3 nucleotide sequence: TGTGCCAGCATTAAGTTGGCGAGCTCTGGGGCCAACGTCCTGACTTTC. Encoded protein: CASIKLASSGANVLTF.

The chain joins TRBV20-1 to TRBJ2-5; 7 bases fit TRBD1. There are 13 residues in the CDR3. Germline V CDR1 and CDR2: DFQATT, SNEGSKA (reference sequence). V trimming: 2 bases; J trimming: 4 bases; junction bases outside the gene matches: 4. Here the CDR3 reads CSARPTGVETQYF. The CDR3 DNA reads as TGCAGTGCTAGACCAACAGGGGTAGAGACCCAGTACTTC.

At least ten counts were recorded for this clonotype. The chain is built from TRBV12-3 or TRBV12-4 and TRBJ2-7, with D perhaps TRBD1 (6 bases). Trimming removed 2 bases from V and 9 bases from J, with 14 bases in between. This CDR3 spans 13 amino acids. The CDR3 coding sequence is TGTGCCAGCAGTTTATACCCAGGGGTGCGGCAGTACTTC. It translates to CASSLYPGVRQYF.

This chain uses TRBV20-1 with TRBJ2-1; 8 nucleotides line up with TRBD2. The J segment lost 0 bases and the V segment lost 8 bases, leaving 6 bases of the junction unmatched. This CDR3 is built from 14 residues. Per the germline V gene, CDR1 is DFQATT and CDR2 is SNEGSKA (reference sequence). DNA for the CDR3: TGCAGTTCCTTAAGCGGGAGCTCCTACAATGAGCAGTTCTTC. It yields the protein CSSLSGSSYNEQFF.

This clonotype was found a few times. The chain recombines TRBV15 with TRBJ2-3; no clear D. The CDR3 is made up of 15 amino acids. Trimming stripped 3 bases from V and 6 bases from J, with 16 bases between. The germline gives CDR1 LNHNV, CDR2 YYDKDF (reference sequence). Written as DNA, the CDR3 is TGTGCCACCAGCAGTCTAGGGATGTCGAGCGATACGCAGTATTTT. Encoded protein: CATSSLGMSSDTQYF.

The rearrangement uses TRBV11-2 and TRBJ2-7; maybe TRBD2 (5 bases). Per germline, CDR1 SGHAT and CDR2 FQNNGV. V was trimmed by 8 bases and J by 5 bases, leaving 28 bases between them. The CDR3 is made up of 17 amino acids. For the CDR3, the DNA is TGTGCCAGCCGACCACTTTTCGTCACGACACTCGGGAACGAGCAGTACTTC. It encodes CASRPLFVTTLGNEQYF.

J is TRBJ1-5 and V is TRBV30; D call uncertain. CDR3 length equals 12 residues. Trimming shortened V by 1 base and J by 4 bases, and 5 bases separated the two germline ends. Per the germline V gene, CDR1 is GTSNPN and CDR2 is SVGIG (reference sequence). DNA of the CDR3: TGTGCCTGGAGTGATCCGAATCAGCCCCAGCATTTT. Residues: CAWSDPNQPQHF.

The CDR3 DNA reads as TGTGCCAGCAGAACCTCCGGGGCGGGCGGTGAGCAGTTCTTC. Translation gives CASRTSGAGGEQFF. This chain connects TRBV27 to TRBJ2-1; either TRBD1 or TRBD2 may supply D (5 bases each). The germline V and J ends were trimmed by 6 bases and 9 bases, with 18 bases remaining between them. This CDR3 is 14 amino acids long. The germline CDR1 and CDR2 sequences are MNHEY and SMNVEV (reference sequence).

The gene calls are TRBV7-2 and TRBJ2-7, with D unclear. Germline CDR1 SGHTA, CDR2 FQGNSA. The CDR3 is 13 amino acids. Trimming left V 5 bases short and J 3 bases short, with 11 bases between. This chain's CDR3 is CASSQRTSYEQYF. The CDR3 bases are TGTGCCAGCAGCCAAAGGACGAGCTACGAGCAGTACTTC.

The sample holds a few counts of this clonotype. The chain uses TRBV25-1 and TRBJ2-1, with 13 bases that match TRBD2. CDR1 and CDR2 (germline): MGHDK, SYGVNS. This CDR3 has 17 residues. V lost 6 bases to trimming and J lost 7 bases; unmatched junction nucleotides: 12. The CDR3 nucleotides are TGTGCCAGCAGGGGACAGCAGACTAGCGGGAGGCTGAATGAGCAGTTCTTC. Translating gives CASRGQQTSGRLNEQFF.

The chain uses TRBV5-1 and TRBJ1-2; TRBD1 might be the D (5 bases). V lost 2 bases and J lost 0, with 8 bases in between. Germline assignment: CDR1 SGHRS and CDR2 YFSETQ. CDR3 length: 14 amino acids. The CDR3 region is CASSFSTANYGYTF. The CDR3 nucleotides are TGCGCCAGCAGCTTCTCGACAGCTAACTATGGCTACACCTTC.

The V call is TRBV9, the J call TRBJ2-1; D may be TRBD2 (5 bases). The germline CDR1 and CDR2 sequences are SGDLS and YYNGEE. The length of the CDR3 is 11 residues. Trimming took off 7 bases at V and 12 bases at J, with 14 bases between the two ends. CDR3 residues: CASGNLRGQFF. CDR3 DNA sequence: TGTGCCAGCGGTAACCTCCGGGGGCAGTTCTTC.

The gene calls are TRBV20-1 and TRBJ1-2; maybe TRBD1 (6 bases). Germline values: CDR1 DFQATT, CDR2 SNEGSKA (reference sequence). V lost 1 base to trimming and J lost 3 bases, with 18 bases between them. This CDR3 has 16 residues. CDR3 residues: CSARVGGRREDYGYTF. The CDR3 DNA is TGCAGTGCTAGAGTAGGGGGTCGGAGGGAGGACTATGGCTACACCTTC.

The V gene is TRBV12-3 or TRBV12-4, the J gene TRBJ2-3; no firm D call. V shed 7 bases and J shed 0 bases, with 11 bases lying between them. This CDR3 contains 14 residues. CDR3 protein: CASTPWNSTDTQYF. As DNA, the CDR3 is TGTGCCAGCACCCCGTGGAATAGCACAGATACGCAGTATTTT.

The table lists this clonotype with many counts. This chain connects TRBV7-2 to TRBJ1-6, with D uncertain. The CDR3 contains 14 residues. Germline CDR1 SGHTA, CDR2 FQGNSA. Trimming removed 5 bases at V and 2 bases at J, with 7 bases between. CDR3 loop: CASSLFAYNSPLHF. Here the CDR3 DNA reads TGTGCCAGCAGCCTTTTTGCCTATAATTCACCCCTCCACTTT.

The V and J genes are TRBV28 and TRBJ2-1; unclear D gene. The germline V gene has CDR1 MDHEN and CDR2 SYDVKM. This CDR3 has 14 amino acids. Trimming took off 6 bases at V and 2 bases at J, with 11 bases between the two ends. The CDR3 is CASRRNRAYNEQFF. The CDR3 DNA reads TGTGCCAGCAGGAGAAACCGGGCCTACAATGAGCAGTTCTTC.

The gene calls are TRBV6-1 and TRBJ2-1; 10 bases are a match to TRBD2. Germline-derived CDR1 and CDR2 are MNHNS and SASEGT. V trimming: 5 bases; J trimming: 6 bases; junction bases outside the gene matches: 10. CDR3 length: 16 amino acids. CDR3 protein: CASSRLWTSGGNEQFF. The CDR3 DNA reads as TGTGCCAGCAGTCGACTGTGGACTAGCGGAGGCAATGAGCAGTTCTTC.

This clonotype has at least ten counts. The chain combines TRBV7-9 with TRBJ2-1; 7 bases line up with TRBD2. Germline trimming cut 4 bases from V and 8 bases from J; bases unmatched to any gene: 8. The germline gives CDR1 SEHNR, CDR2 FQNEAQ (reference sequence). The CDR3 spans 14 residues. Here the CDR3 reads CASSSGRMVDEQFF. CDR3 coding DNA: TGTGCCAGCAGCTCCGGGAGGATGGTGGATGAGCAGTTCTTC.

This clonotype was detected a few times. CDR3 residues: CASSVGAGSGTEAFF. The CDR3 region has the DNA TGTGCCAGCAGCGTAGGGGCAGGGAGCGGGACTGAAGCTTTCTTT. The chain recombines TRBV9 with TRBJ1-1, with D maybe TRBD1 (5 bases). V was shortened by 0 bases and J by 5 bases, with 14 bases between the two germline ends. This CDR3 spans 15 amino acids. Germline CDR1 SGDLS, CDR2 YYNGEE.